This T cell receptor beta chain was profiled in a study of blood T cells in healthy people across ages. Trimming took off 1 base at V and 4 bases at J, with 6 bases between the two ends. CDR3 length: 13 residues. CDR1 is SGHTA, CDR2 FQGNSA, per germline. Collection of 8.5 to 10 milliliters of peripheral blood was performed for each donor. The authors ran a second PCR of roughly 6 to 12 cycles using a sample-barcoded 5' primer and a J-beta primer mix. One entry per CDR3 protein results from TCRdb running MiXCR on the 5' RACE reads. Of fewer than 700,000 distinct CDR3 sequences listed, around half were seen once; the top ten hold approximately 23%.

The sample comprised blood. The clonotype was recovered from an elderly man in good health. The V call is TRBV7-2, the J call TRBJ2-3; no firm D call. DNA for the CDR3: TGTGCCAGCAGCTTAGTGACCCCAGATACGCAGTATTTT. Amino acid sequence: CASSLVTPDTQYF. The full variable domain, its missing parts supplied by reference TRBV7-2 and TRBJ2-3, is GAGVSQSPSNKVTEKGKDVELRCDPISGHTALYWYRQSLGQGLEFLIYFQGNSAPDKSGLPSDRFSAERTGGSVSTLTIQRTQQEDSAVYLCASSLVTPDTQYFGPGTRLTVL.